This section outlines one T cell receptor beta chain sequence together with its context. Enrollees, roughly 18 to 89 years old, lived in around 23 US areas. The protocol was immunoSEQ multiplex PCR, while the TCRdb copy is restricted to in-frame clones and leaves out a portion. The data contain about 400,000 clones, 88% of them seen just once; the ten biggest clones take up about 2.1%. This entry comes from a study of blood T cell repertoires in COVID-19. V was shortened by 2 bases and J by 8 bases, with 12 bases between the two germline ends. The CDR3 has 13 residues. Germline CDR1 and CDR2: SGHTA and FQGNSA.

Sequenced material: PBMCs or T cells enriched from blood (not recorded which). This rearrangement joins TRBV7-2 to TRBJ1-1; D gene unclear. This receptor was taken from a woman aged 40 to 50 with acute COVID-19. As DNA, the CDR3 is TGTGCCAGCAGCTTAAATTTAGGAGTGGAAGCTTTCTTT. The encoded protein is CASSLNLGVEAFF.